The following is a T cell receptor (beta chain) sequence with its context. What it recognizes is unknown. This record belongs to a study of T-cell memory formation after mild COVID-19. At the level of the study: Among the donors, TCR clusters were largely specific to each donor.

Study-wide findings and caveats: Day 15 to 85 contracting clones showed balanced CD4/CD8; later expanders leaned CD4+. Some clones that responded turned up in pre-infection memory, which suggests that cross-reactive memory joined in.

A single record per CDR3 protein comes from TCRdb applying MiXCR to the 5' RACE reads. Here the sample spans a few hundred thousand distinct CDR3 sequences, roughly 19% being singletons. Trimming took 3 bases from V and 5 from J, leaving 4 bases between them. There are 11 residues in the CDR3. The germline V gene has CDR1 SGHTA and CDR2 FQGNSA. Sample: PBMCs or a T cell subset sorted from them (not recorded which). This chain joins TRBV7-2 and TRBJ2-5; D ambiguous. This receptor was identified in a young man who had mild COVID-19 (a few samples of this study predate the infection). Cell type and time point are not known. CDR3 sequence (DNA): TGTGCCAGCAGCTTTTTCGAGACCCAGTACTTC. Protein sequence: CASSFFETQYF. The variable domain in full, with the rest retrieved from reference TRBV7-2 and TRBJ2-5, is GAGVSQSPSNKVTEKGKDVELRCDPISGHTALYWYRQSLGQGLEFLIYFQGNSAPDKSGLPSDRFSAERTGGSVSTLTIQRTQQEDSAVYLCASSFFETQYFGPGTRLLVL.